This is a list of T cell receptor beta chains from one sample in a study of blood T cell repertoires in COVID-19. Sequenced by immunoSEQ multiplex PCR; TCRdb stores in-frame clones only, minus some. Of about 65,000 clones in the sample, approximately 75% were seen once. Material for sequencing was peripheral blood. All receptors derive from a man aged 80 or over with acute or convalescent COVID-19. Each CDR3 is given with its conserved first and last residue. Fields, in order: V gene, D gene, J gene, clone size, CDR3 DNA, CDR3 protein. A D gene is named only where the DNA matches it firmly. A clone size is listed for some rows: how often the clone was seen (once, few, many), or a class if it is expanded.

>TRBV7-3|NA|TRBJ1-3|NA
TGTGCCAGCAGCTTAATGGGGGGTAGCTCTGGAAACACCATATATTTT
CASSLMGGSSGNTIYF
>TRBV20-1|NA|TRBJ2-3|NA
TGCAGTGCTAGAGACGTGGATACGCAGTATTTT
CSARDVDTQYF
>TRBV7-9|TRBD1|TRBJ1-2|few
TGTGCCAGCAGCTTAACAGGGGGCGAGGGCTATGGCTACACCTTC
CASSLTGGEGYGYTF
>TRBV29-1|NA|TRBJ1-2|NA
TGCAGCGTACTCAGGAACTATGGCTACACCTTC
CSVLRNYGYTF
>TRBV6-5|TRBD2|TRBJ2-5|NA
TGTGCCAGCAGAAGACTAGCGGGGAAAGAGACCCAGTACTTC
CASRRLAGKETQYF
>TRBV9|TRBD2|TRBJ2-3|NA
TGTGCCAGCAGCGTAGGACTAGCGCGGTCAGATACGCAGTATTTT
CASSVGLARSDTQYF
>TRBV27|NA|TRBJ1-2|once
TGTGCCAGCAGTTTGGAAGGGGTTGGTGGCTACACCTTC
CASSLEGVGGYTF
>TRBV7-8|TRBD1|TRBJ1-6|NA
TGTGCCAGCAGCCGAACTGACAGGGAGTATAATTCACCCCTCCACTTT
CASSRTDREYNSPLHF
>TRBV24-1|NA|TRBJ1-1|NA
TGTGCCACCAGTGATGTCCCAACCGAAGCGGTAGCTTTCTTT
CATSDVPTEAVAFF
>TRBV5-1|TRBD1|TRBJ1-6|NA
TGCGCCAGCAGCTTTGGACAGGGGGGGTATAATTCACCCCTCCACTTT
CASSFGQGGYNSPLHF
>TRBV5-8|NA|TRBJ1-5|NA
TGTGCCAGCAGCTTGTCCCCTTATAGCAATCAGCCCCAGCATTTT
CASSLSPYSNQPQHF
>TRBV4-1|TRBD2|TRBJ2-1|NA
TGCGCCAGCAGCCAAGAAAGCGGGGGGATCGATGAGCAGTTCTTC
CASSQESGGIDEQFF
>TRBV10-3|TRBD1|TRBJ2-7|NA
TGTGCCATGGGGACAGGAGCCTACGAGCAGTACTTC
CAMGTGAYEQYF
>TRBV14|TRBD2|TRBJ2-1|NA
TGTGCCAGCAGCCTCCGACTAGCGGGGGGGCCAGCCAATGAGCAGTTCTTC
CASSLRLAGGPANEQFF
>TRBV25-1|NA|TRBJ2-2|NA
TGTGCCAGCAGTGTGAGAGGGGGAGCTAACACCGGGGAGCTGTTTTTT
CASSVRGGANTGELFF
>TRBV5-6|NA|TRBJ1-6|NA
TGTGCCAGCAGCTTAACAGGGAACCCATCACCCCTCCACTTT
CASSLTGNPSPLHF
>TRBV15|TRBD1|TRBJ2-2|NA
TGTGCCACCAGCAGAGTTGACAGGGACACCGGGGAGCTGTTTTTT
CATSRVDRDTGELFF
>TRBV12-3/TRBV12-4|NA|TRBJ1-4|NA
TGTGCCAGCTGTACCGCGGGCGAAAAACTGTTTTTT
CASCTAGEKLFF
>TRBV11-2|TRBD1|TRBJ2-2|NA
TGTGCCAGCAGCCAAGGACAGGGCAGCAAGTCCGGGGAGCTGTTTTTT
CASSQGQGSKSGELFF
>TRBV18|TRBD1|TRBJ1-4|NA
TGTGCCAGCTCATCATCCGGGACAGGGAACGAAAAACTGTTTTTT
CASSSSGTGNEKLFF
>TRBV5-1|TRBD2|TRBJ2-3|NA
TGCGCCAGCAGCCCGCTAGCGGGGTCCACAGATACGCAGTATTTT
CASSPLAGSTDTQYF
>TRBV30|NA|TRBJ2-7|NA
TGTGCCTGGAGCCTCACGGGGGGGGGACAGAACTTC
CAWSLTGGGQNF
>TRBV6-2/TRBV6-3|NA|TRBJ2-7|NA
TGTGCCAGCAGTTACCGTTCTGGGTGGGACTCCTCCTACGAGCAGTACTTC
CASSYRSGWDSSYEQYF
>TRBV12-3/TRBV12-4|NA|TRBJ2-2|few
TGTGCCAGCAGGGAACAGGGAACCGGGGAGCTGTTTTTT
CASREQGTGELFF
>TRBV6-5|TRBD1|TRBJ1-3|NA
TGTGCCAGCAGTTTAAGGGGGCGAGGGAATAGAAACACCATATATTTT
CASSLRGRGNRNTIYF
>TRBV5-1|TRBD1|TRBJ1-3|few
TGCGCCAGCAGTCCCGGACAGGGGCCTGGAAACACCATATATTTT
CASSPGQGPGNTIYF
>TRBV7-8|NA|TRBJ2-5|NA
TGTGCCAGCCTACGGAGTCGCCAAGAGACCCAGTACTTC
CASLRSRQETQYF
>TRBV7-8|TRBD1|TRBJ1-5|NA
TGTGCCAGCAGCTTAGCGCAGGGGGGAGCGGGTCAGCCCCAGCATTTT
CASSLAQGGAGQPQHF
>TRBV5-1|NA|TRBJ1-1|NA
TGCGCCAGCAGCTTCAACCCGGACAGTAACACTGAAGCTTTCTTT
CASSFNPDSNTEAFF
>TRBV6-5|NA|TRBJ1-1|NA
TGTGCCAGCAGTTTACAACATGTAGGGGACACTGAAGCTTTCTTT
CASSLQHVGDTEAFF
>TRBV18|NA|TRBJ1-5|NA
TGTGCCAGCTCCCTAGAGAGAGGAGGTCAGCCCCAGCATTTT
CASSLERGGQPQHF
>TRBV3-1/TRBV3-2|NA|TRBJ1-4|NA
TGTGCCAGCAGCAACCGGGACAATGATGAAAAACTGTTTTTT
CASSNRDNDEKLFF
>TRBV5-6|TRBD1|TRBJ1-4|few
TGTGCCAGCAGCCGGCCGGGACAGGGAGCAACTAATGAAAAACTGTTTTTT
CASSRPGQGATNEKLFF
>TRBV5-4|NA|TRBJ1-1|NA
TGTGCCAGCAGCCCTCTAGCAGCCGACGTGAACACTGAAGCTTTCTTT
CASSPLAADVNTEAFF
>TRBV5-4|NA|TRBJ2-4|few
TGTGCCAGCAGCCCCGACCTAGATCCAAACATTCAGTACTTC
CASSPDLDPNIQYF
>TRBV4-1|NA|TRBJ2-6|NA
TGCGCCAGCAGCCAAGAAAGGGGTCATACTGGGGCCAACGTCCTGACTTTC
CASSQERGHTGANVLTF
>TRBV3-1/TRBV3-2|NA|TRBJ1-5|NA
TGTGCCAGCAGCCAAGAGGGCCCCTACAGGGTAGGTCAGCCCCAGCATTTT
CASSQEGPYRVGQPQHF